This entry concerns a single T cell receptor (beta chain). The method was immunoSEQ multiplex PCR; TCRdb's version includes in-frame clones alone and lacks a portion of them. The repertoire holds 40,000 to 45,000 clones, with approximately 83% as singletons. This sample stems from a study of T cell responses to AZD1222 COVID-19 vaccine. This CDR3 has 13 amino acids. V shed 8 bases, J shed 3 bases, and the junction held 7 bases outside the gene matches. Germline V gene sequence: CDR1 GTSNPN, CDR2 SVGIG (reference sequence). The specimen comprised peripheral blood, sampled on day 0 of AZD1222 vaccination. The clonotype comes from an adult in good health. The gene calls are TRBV30 and TRBJ2-7; 10 positions agree with TRBD1. CDR3 coding DNA: TGTGCCAGAGGGGGGACAGGGGTCTACGAGCAGTACTTC. Amino acids: CARGGTGVYEQYF.